One and the same sample provided the 27 T cell receptor beta chains below, sequenced in a study of T cell responses to AZD1222 COVID-19 vaccine. Clones were sequenced by immunoSEQ multiplex PCR, and TCRdb holds only the in-frame ones, with some missing. Altogether 130,000 or so clones are present, more than 80% being singletons, with the ten largest covering around 3.1%. The sample in question was peripheral blood, obtained on day 0 of AZD1222 vaccination. These receptors all stem from an adult in good health.

V is TRBV20-1 and J is TRBJ2-3; 13 positions agree with TRBD2. J was trimmed by 5 bases and V by 3 bases; bases with no gene match: 8. There are 16 residues in the CDR3. CDR1 is DFQATT, CDR2 SNEGSKA, per germline (reference sequence). Here the CDR3 reads CSASGLAGAPIDTQYF. The CDR3 DNA reads TGCAGTGCTAGTGGACTAGCGGGAGCGCCCATAGATACGCAGTATTTT.

The V call is TRBV27, the J call TRBJ2-7, with a possible D match to TRBD2 (5 bases). Trimming pared 2 bases from V and 5 bases from J, leaving 10 bases between. Germline V gene sequence: CDR1 MNHEY, CDR2 SMNVEV (reference sequence). The CDR3 is 13 amino acids. The CDR3 sequence is CASSLSVGNEQYF. CDR3 bases: TGTGCCAGCAGTTTAAGTGTCGGGAACGAGCAGTACTTC.

V and J are TRBV6-5 and TRBJ2-1, with D perhaps being TRBD1 or TRBD2 (6 bases each). Germline-derived CDR1 and CDR2 are MNHEY and SVGAGI. The CDR3 extends over 12 amino acids. V shed 7 bases and J shed 7 bases, with 11 bases lying between them. CDR3 bases: TGTGCCAGCATTGGGGGGCTGAATGAGCAGTTCTTC. Residues: CASIGGLNEQFF.

The chain links TRBV4-1 to TRBJ2-3, with a tentative D call TRBD1 (5 bases). With 1 base removed from V and 2 bases from J, the gap between germline ends came to 13 bases. The CDR3 length is 16 residues. CDR1 is MGHRA and CDR2 is YSYEKL in the germline V gene. In nucleotides, the CDR3 is TGCGCCAGCAGCCAAGTACAAGGGGTTTACACAGATACGCAGTATTTT. Translated, it gives CASSQVQGVYTDTQYF.

On this clone: Additional DNA sequences in this sample encode the identical CDR3. The V and J genes are TRBV2 and TRBJ1-5; tentative D call: TRBD1 (5 bases). V lost 1 base and J 2 bases, leaving 9 bases between the germline ends. This CDR3 region has 15 residues. Germline-derived CDR1 and CDR2 are SNHLY and FYNNEI. CDR3 protein: CASSEGQGGNQPQHF. CDR3 in DNA: TGTGCCAGCAGTGAAGGGCAGGGAGGCAATCAGCCCCAGCATTTT.

Here the CDR3 reads CASLTQSSGNTIYF. CDR3 coding DNA: TGCGCCAGCCTTACACAGAGCTCTGGAAACACCATATATTTT. V gene TRBV5-1 combines with J gene TRBJ1-3, with no clear D. V lost 7 bases, J lost 0 bases, and 11 bases lay in between. Germline lookup yields CDR1 SGHRS and CDR2 YFSETQ. This CDR3 spans 14 amino acids.

In nucleotides, the CDR3 is TGTGCCAGCAGTTCTAGTCGACAGGGGAACTATGGCTACACCTTC. It yields the protein CASSSSRQGNYGYTF. The chain uses TRBV6-2 or TRBV6-3 and TRBJ1-2; 8 bases match TRBD1. Trimming removed 4 bases from V and 2 bases from J; junction bases left unmatched: 6. The CDR3 has 15 residues. Germline CDR1 reads MNHEY; CDR2 reads SVGEGT.

The V call is TRBV30, the J call TRBJ2-7; 9 bases agree with TRBD1. The ends lost 0 bases at V and 0 bases at J; junction bases unmatched: 9. The V gene's germline CDR1 is GTSNPN and CDR2 SVGIG (reference sequence). The length of the CDR3 is 17 residues. The CDR3 here is CAWSVPGQGYLSYEQYF. The DNA for the CDR3 is TGTGCCTGGAGTGTCCCGGGACAGGGCTACCTCTCCTACGAGCAGTACTTC.

CDR3 protein: CASSHASGGLHTQYF. The CDR3 coding sequence is TGTGCCAGCAGCCACGCTAGCGGGGGACTTCATACGCAGTATTTT. The J gene is TRBJ2-3, the V gene TRBV3-1 (or the pseudogene TRBV3-2); 10 bases fit TRBD2. Germline V CDR1 and CDR2: LGHDT, YNNKEL (reference sequence). The CDR3 runs 15 residues. V shed 3 bases and J 7 bases; nucleotides not matched to a gene: 7.

The V gene is TRBV27, the J gene TRBJ1-3, with a possible D match to TRBD1 (6 bases). This CDR3 has 13 residues. Germline-derived CDR1 and CDR2 are MNHEY and SMNVEV (reference sequence). Trimming took 5 bases from V and 2 from J, leaving 7 bases between them. CDR3 amino acids: CASSGGPGNTIYF. The CDR3 DNA reads as TGTGCCAGCAGTGGGGGCCCTGGAAACACCATATATTTT.

J is TRBJ1-2 and V is TRBV10-3; D not resolved. Trimming left V 3 bases short and J 2 bases short, with 4 bases between. Germline CDR1 ENHRY, CDR2 SYGVKD. The CDR3 covers 12 residues. The DNA of the CDR3 is TGTGCCATCAGTGAAGGGAACTATGGCTACACCTTC. It is translated as CAISEGNYGYTF.

The chain recombines TRBV9 with TRBJ2-7, with D uncertain. V lost 2 bases, J lost 1 base, and 10 bases lay in between. Germline V lookup: CDR1 SGDLS, CDR2 YYNGEE. The CDR3 spans 14 residues. The CDR3 spells CASSVSGHSYEQYF. In nucleotides, the CDR3 is TGTGCCAGCAGCGTTTCAGGTCATTCCTACGAGCAGTACTTC.

V and J are TRBV4-3 and TRBJ2-2; tentatively, D is TRBD1 (5 bases). Per the germline V gene, CDR1 is LGHNA and CDR2 is YSLEER. Between the trimmed V and J ends, which lost 4 bases and 7 bases, there was a span of 25 bases. This CDR3 is 18 amino acids long. As DNA, the CDR3 is TGCGCCAGCAGCCCAAGGTGGCAGCCTCCCTTGGGGCGCGGGGAGCTGTTTTTT. Its protein is CASSPRWQPPLGRGELFF.

This chain uses TRBV28 with TRBJ2-1, with 8 bases identical to TRBD2. V shed 3 bases, J shed 6 bases, and the junction held 10 bases outside the gene matches. CDR1 MDHEN and CDR2 SYDVKM come from the germline V gene. The CDR3 has 16 residues. The CDR3 reads CASSFNKREKGNEQFF. The CDR3 DNA is TGTGCCAGCAGTTTCAACAAGCGGGAGAAGGGCAATGAGCAGTTCTTC. The whole variable domain, remainder taken from reference TRBV28 and TRBJ2-1, is DVKVTQSSRYLVKRTGEKVFLECVQDMDHENMFWYRQDPGLGLRLIYFSYDVKMKEKGDIPEGYSVSREKKERFSLILESASTNQTSMYLCASSFNKREKGNEQFFGPGTRLTVL.

The chain links TRBV24-1 to TRBJ2-1; 7 bases line up with TRBD2. The CDR3 loop spans 15 amino acids. V shed 3 bases and J 10 bases; nucleotides not matched to a gene: 11. Per germline, CDR1 KGHDR and CDR2 SFDVKD. CDR3 bases: TGTGCCACCAGTGATCCCGGACTAGGCCCCAAAGAGCAGTTCTTC. This sequence encodes CATSDPGLGPKEQFF.

The chain combines TRBV5-5 with TRBJ2-1; 8 bases are a match to TRBD2. The CDR3 spans 17 residues. J gave up 7 bases and V 0 bases, and 12 bases lay outside the gene matches. Looked up from germline, CDR1 is SGHKS and CDR2 is YYEKEE (reference sequence). Here the CDR3 reads CASSLDNSGIGGNEQFF. The CDR3 DNA sequence: TGTGCCAGCAGCTTGGATAATAGCGGGATTGGCGGTAATGAGCAGTTCTTC.

V usage is TRBV5-1 and J usage is TRBJ1-3; the D is unclear. There are 12 residues in the CDR3. V gave up 3 bases and J gave up 3 bases, with 4 bases separating them. The germline V gene has CDR1 SGHRS and CDR2 YFSETQ. The CDR3 nucleotides are TGCGCCAGCAGCTCGGATGGAAACACCATATATTTT. Translation: CASSSDGNTIYF.

The chain's CDR3 is CASSPGLVYTF. The CDR3 DNA is TGTGCCAGCAGTCCGGGACTAGTTTACACCTTC. The chain has TRBV6-5 and TRBJ1-2, with D possibly being TRBD1 (5 bases). Per germline, CDR1 MNHEY and CDR2 SVGAGI. The germline V and J ends were trimmed by 5 bases and 11 bases, with 12 bases remaining between them. CDR3 length: 11 amino acids.

The rearrangement uses TRBV5-3 and TRBJ2-2; a weak D match, TRBD1 (7 bases). TRBV5-3 is an open reading frame, and its role is uncertain. This CDR3 spans 16 amino acids. V gave up 1 base and J gave up 1 base, with 11 bases separating them. CDR3 amino acids: CARSLRGTVNTGELFF. CDR3 nucleotides: TGTGCCAGAAGCTTGCGGGGGACAGTGAACACCGGGGAGCTGTTTTTT.

The table lists this clone with a few counts. The chain joins TRBV5-6 to TRBJ1-2; the D gene is possibly TRBD1 (5 bases). V was trimmed by 4 bases and J by 8 bases, leaving 15 bases between them. Germline V gene data show CDR1 as SGHDT and CDR2 as YYEEEE. This CDR3 comprises 13 residues. In DNA, the CDR3 is TGTGCCAGCAGCCTGAACGGGGGAAGAGGCTACACCTTC. Protein: CASSLNGGRGYTF.

The gene calls are TRBV7-8 and TRBJ2-7; D not certain. CDR1 is SGHVS and CDR2 is FQNEAQ in the germline V gene. This CDR3 is built from 17 residues. V was cut by 5 bases and J by 1 base, with 21 bases left in between. CDR3 protein: CASSPQVSVLDSYEQYF. The CDR3 DNA reads TGTGCCAGCAGCCCCCAGGTATCGGTGCTGGATTCCTACGAGCAGTACTTC.

The V and J genes are TRBV10-3 and TRBJ1-2, with D unresolved. Germline CDR1 and CDR2: ENHRY and SYGVKD. With 1 base removed from V and 8 bases from J, the gap between germline ends came to 17 bases. The CDR3 totals 15 residues. In nucleotides, the CDR3 is TGTGCCATCAGTGAGTTTCGCCGGGGTTACGGAGGCTACACCTTC. It is translated as CAISEFRRGYGGYTF.

The V call is TRBV28, the J call TRBJ2-7; no reliable D call. V lost 6 bases and J lost 0, with 18 bases in between. The CDR3 covers 16 residues. Germline-derived CDR1 and CDR2 are MDHEN and SYDVKM. Written as DNA, the CDR3 is TGTGCCAGCAGCAAAGGCCAAGGGATAGTCTCCTACGAGCAGTACTTC. Translating gives CASSKGQGIVSYEQYF.

The rearrangement links TRBV11-2 to TRBJ2-1; possibly TRBD1 for D (6 bases). The ends were cut back, 3 bases at V and 10 bases at J, with 16 bases in the middle. This CDR3 is 14 amino acids long. Germline lookup yields CDR1 SGHAT and CDR2 FQNNGV. CDR3 residues: CASSLTQGNGEQFF. DNA for the CDR3: TGTGCCAGCAGCTTGACACAGGGAAATGGGGAGCAGTTCTTC.

This clone came up a few times. Given the absence of the conserved phenylalanine or tryptophan at the CDR3 end, a read error is likely. The DNA is omitted, as the CDR3 cannot be located on it reliably, and the CDR3 follows TCRdb's listing. This chain links TRBV4-1 with TRBJ2-3; the table's D call, TRBD2, was not checked against the DNA. The germline CDR1 and CDR2 sequences are MGHRA and YSYEKL. The CDR3 numbers 11 amino acids, ends counted. The CDR3 sequence: CASSQEPLPDA.

The chain links TRBV6-5 to TRBJ1-6; D is possibly TRBD1 (6 bases). The CDR3 extends over 12 amino acids. Germline V lookup: CDR1 MNHEY, CDR2 SVGAGI. The V end lost 8 bases, the J end lost 7 bases, and 9 bases lay between the germline ends. CDR3 residues: CASHRGNSPLHF. CDR3 DNA sequence: TGTGCCAGCCATAGGGGGAATTCACCCCTCCACTTT.

J is TRBJ2-5 and V is TRBV11-2; D remains ambiguous. V lost 2 bases and J 1 base, leaving 14 bases between the germline ends. This CDR3 comprises 16 residues. Germline V gene data show CDR1 as SGHAT and CDR2 as FQNNGV. The CDR3 loop reads CASSLTLNPSQETQYF. In nucleotides, the CDR3 is TGTGCCAGCAGCTTAACCCTAAATCCCTCCCAAGAGACCCAGTACTTC.